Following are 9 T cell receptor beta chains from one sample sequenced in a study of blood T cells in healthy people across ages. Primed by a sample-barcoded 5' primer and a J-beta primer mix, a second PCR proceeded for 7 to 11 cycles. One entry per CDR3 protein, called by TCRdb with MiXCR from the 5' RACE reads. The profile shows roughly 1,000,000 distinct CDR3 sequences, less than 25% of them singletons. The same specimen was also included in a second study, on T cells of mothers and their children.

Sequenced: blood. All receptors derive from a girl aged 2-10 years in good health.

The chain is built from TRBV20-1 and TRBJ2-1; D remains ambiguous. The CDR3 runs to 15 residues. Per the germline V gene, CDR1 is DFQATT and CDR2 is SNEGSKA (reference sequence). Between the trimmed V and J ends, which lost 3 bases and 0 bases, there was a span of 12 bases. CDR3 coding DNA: TGCAGTGCTAGTGATAGTGGAAGCTCCTACAATGAGCAGTTCTTC. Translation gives CSASDSGSSYNEQFF.

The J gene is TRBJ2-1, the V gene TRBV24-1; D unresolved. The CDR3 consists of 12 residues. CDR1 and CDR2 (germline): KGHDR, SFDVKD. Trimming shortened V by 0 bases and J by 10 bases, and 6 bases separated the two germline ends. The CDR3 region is CATSDLPGEQFF. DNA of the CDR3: TGTGCCACCAGTGATTTGCCCGGGGAGCAGTTCTTC.

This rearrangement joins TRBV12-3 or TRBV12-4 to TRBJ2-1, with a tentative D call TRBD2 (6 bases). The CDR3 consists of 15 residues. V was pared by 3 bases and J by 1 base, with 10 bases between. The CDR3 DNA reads TGTGCCAGCAGTTTTGGGGACTTGTCCTACAATGAGCAGTTCTTC. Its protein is CASSFGDLSYNEQFF.

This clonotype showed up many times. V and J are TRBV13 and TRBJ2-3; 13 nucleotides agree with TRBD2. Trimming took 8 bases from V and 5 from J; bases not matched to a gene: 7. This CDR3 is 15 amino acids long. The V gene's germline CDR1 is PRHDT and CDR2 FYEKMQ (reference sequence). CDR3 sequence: CASRLGLAGVDTQYF. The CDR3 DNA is TGTGCCAGCCGCCTCGGACTAGCGGGAGTAGATACGCAGTATTTT.

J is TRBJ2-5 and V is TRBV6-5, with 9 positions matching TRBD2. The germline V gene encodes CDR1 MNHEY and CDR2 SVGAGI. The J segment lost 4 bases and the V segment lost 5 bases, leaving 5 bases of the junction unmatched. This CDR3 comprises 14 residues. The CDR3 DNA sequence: TGTGCCAGCAGTCGGGGGACTAGCTTAGAGACCCAGTACTTC. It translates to CASSRGTSLETQYF.

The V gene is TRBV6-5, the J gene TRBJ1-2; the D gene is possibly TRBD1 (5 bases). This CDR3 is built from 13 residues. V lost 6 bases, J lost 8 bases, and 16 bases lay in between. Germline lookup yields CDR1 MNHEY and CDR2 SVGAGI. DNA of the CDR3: TGTGCCAGCAGCACGGCCCCCCGGGACGGCTACACCTTC. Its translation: CASSTAPRDGYTF.

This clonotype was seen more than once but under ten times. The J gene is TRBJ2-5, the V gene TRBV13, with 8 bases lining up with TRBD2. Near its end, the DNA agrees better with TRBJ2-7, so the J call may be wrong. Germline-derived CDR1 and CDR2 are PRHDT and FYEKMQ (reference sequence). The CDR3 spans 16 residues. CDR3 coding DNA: TGTGCCAGCAGTTCAACCGGCACAAACCGGGGGGGCGAGCAGTACTTC. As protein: CASSSTGTNRGGEQYF.

The CDR3 region is CASERGEQYF. CDR3 in DNA: TGTGCCAGCGAGAGGGGCGAGCAGTACTTC. The chain has TRBV6-1 and TRBJ2-7; D may match TRBD1 or TRBD2 (5 bases each). Trimming pared 8 bases from V and 6 bases from J, leaving 8 bases between. The CDR3 has 10 amino acids. The germline gives CDR1 MNHNS, CDR2 SASEGT.

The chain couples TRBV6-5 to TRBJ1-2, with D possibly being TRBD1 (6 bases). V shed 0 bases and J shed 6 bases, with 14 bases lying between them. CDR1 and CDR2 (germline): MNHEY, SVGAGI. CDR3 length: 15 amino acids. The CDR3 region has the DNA TGTGCCAGCAGTTACTCCCTTTTACAGGGAAATGGCTACACCTTC. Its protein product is CASSYSLLQGNGYTF.